This is a list of T cell receptor beta chains from one sample in a study of T-cell memory formation after mild COVID-19. TCRdb itself ran the 5' RACE reads through MiXCR, one entry per CDR3 protein. This sample has 340,000 or so distinct CDR3 sequences, with 10% to 15% found just once. The specimen sequenced was PBMCs or a T cell subset sorted from them (not recorded which). The receptors were sampled from a man aged 18-30 years who had mild COVID-19 (a few samples of this study predate the infection). Cell type and time point are not known. Both conserved end residues are part of each CDR3. A D gene is named only where the DNA matches it firmly. Clone size is shown for a subset of rows, as once, few, many or a class of expanded clone.

V gene	J gene	D gene	CDR3 length	clone size	CDR3 protein	CDR3 DNA
TRBV18	TRBJ1-5	-	16	-	CASSDSLDRTDQPQHF	TGTGCCAGCTCTGACTCCTTGGACAGAACCGATCAGCCCCAGCATTTT
TRBV5-1	TRBJ1-2	-	14	once	CASSRRTEEYGYTF	TGCGCCAGCAGCAGGAGGACAGAGGAATATGGCTACACCTTC
TRBV12-3/TRBV12-4	TRBJ2-3	-	14	few	CASSWVHSTDTQYF	TGTGCCAGCAGTTGGGTCCACAGCACAGATACGCAGTATTTT
TRBV7-2	TRBJ2-3	-	14	-	CASSLSRWTDTQYF	TGTGCCAGCAGCTTGTCACGTTGGACAGATACGCAGTATTTT
TRBV3-1	TRBJ1-2	-	15	few	CASSWGPDGDYGYTF	TGTGCCAGCAGCTGGGGACCAGACGGGGACTATGGCTACACCTTC
TRBV5-1	TRBJ2-3	TRBD2	16	few	CASSLWGTTRTDTQYF	TGCGCCAGCAGCTTGTGGGGGACTACGCGCACAGATACGCAGTATTTT
TRBV7-9	TRBJ2-5	TRBD1	15	few	CASSRQGWGQETQYF	TGTGCCAGCAGTCGACAGGGTTGGGGCCAAGAGACCCAGTACTTC
TRBV29-1	TRBJ2-7	-	14	-	CSAAGGQLSYEQYF	TGCAGCGCTGCGGGGGGACAGTTATCCTACGAGCAGTACTTC
TRBV19	TRBJ2-3	TRBD2	15	-	CATGIRLAASDTQYF	TGTGCCACCGGTATAAGACTAGCGGCCTCAGATACGCAGTATTTT
TRBV11-2	TRBJ2-1	-	15	few	CASMRTASSYNEQFF	TGTGCCAGTATGAGGACCGCGAGCTCCTACAATGAGCAGTTCTTC
TRBV7-6	TRBJ2-1	TRBD1	19	few	CASSLAFRTGTGKRDEQFF	TGTGCCAGCAGCTTGGCGTTTAGGACCGGGACAGGGAAGCGGGATGAGCAGTTCTTC
TRBV20-1	TRBJ1-2	-	14	-	CSASPRRQEYGYTF	TGCAGTGCTAGTCCCCGGCGACAGGAATATGGCTACACCTTC
TRBV7-6	TRBJ2-5	TRBD1	17	many	CASSSQPSTGYKETQYF	TGTGCCAGCAGCTCCCAACCCTCGACAGGGTATAAGGAGACCCAGTACTTC
TRBV5-8	TRBJ1-5	TRBD1	15	-	CASSLEGARSQPQHF	TGTGCCAGCAGCTTGGAGGGGGCGCGGAGTCAGCCCCAGCATTTT
TRBV5-1	TRBJ1-1	-	13	many	CASSFSGDTEAFF	TGTGCCAGCAGCTTCTCAGGGGACACTGAAGCTTTCTTT
TRBV5-1	TRBJ1-6	TRBD1	14	few	CASSSDRAGSPLHF	TGCGCCAGCAGCTCCGACAGGGCGGGTTCACCCCTCCACTTT
TRBV5-1	TRBJ2-7	-	13	few	CASRATEGYEQYF	TGCGCCAGTCGGGCCACAGAAGGTTACGAGCAGTACTTC